This T cell receptor (beta chain) was identified during a study of beta chain features in type 1 diabetes. All of the isolated RNA was reverse transcribed, so expressed TCRB transcripts were sequenced. Only in-frame clones appear in the TCRdb table, and some are missing; sequencing was by immunoSEQ multiplex PCR. This table has about 320,000 clones, approximately 14% appearing once. This clone has just a few counts. This receptor was taken from a man aged 30-40 years in good health. Sequences were obtained from central memory CD4+ T cells from blood.

The CDR3 DNA sequence: TGTGCCAGCAGCTTAGGGCTAACCCGGGGGACATACTATGGCTACACCTTC. Residues: CASSLGLTRGTYYGYTF. The chain combines TRBV7-2 with TRBJ1-2; D may be TRBD1 (6 bases). Trimming removed 1 base from V and 3 bases from J, with 18 bases in between. Per germline, CDR1 SGHTA and CDR2 FQGNSA. CDR3 length: 17 amino acids. Variable domain in full (rest from reference TRBV7-2 and TRBJ1-2): GAGVSQSPSNKVTEKGKDVELRCDPISGHTALYWYRQSLGQGLEFLIYFQGNSAPDKSGLPSDRFSAERTGGSVSTLTIQRTQQEDSAVYLCASSLGLTRGTYYGYTFGSGTRLTVV.